The clone carrying this T cell receptor beta chain occurred many times. The antigen remains undetermined. CDR3 length: 18 residues. Per the germline V gene, CDR1 is SEHNR and CDR2 is FQNEAQ (reference sequence). V lost 5 bases and J lost 0, with 20 bases in between. These data are taken from a study of regulatory T cells in long-lasting Graves disease. Findings and caveats of the study: Among samples with persistent disease, TRBV28, TRBJ1-2 and TRBJ2-5 were favored.

Through Arm-PCR of CDR3 regions and iRepertoire HTBI primers, TCR beta libraries were built. Original processing methods: Identification yielded 55 to 75 TRBV and 15 or so TRBJ segments across samples. TCRdb used MiXCR to reprocess the multiplex PCR reads, holding one entry per CDR3 protein. The V and J calls follow TCRdb's processing rather than the paper's. The sample includes 400,000 to 450,000 distinct CDR3 sequences, about 16% of them seen just once. Time point given: newly diagnosed GD, antithyroid drugs for less than 3 months. Extracted RNA from PBMCs served as the source of the TCR library. Clinicians diagnosed Graves' disease using American Thyroid Association guidelines. These sequences were also reported in another study, on T cells in Graves' hyperthyroidism and ophthalmopathy.

The chain employs TRBV7-9 and TRBJ2-1; D unclear. The sequencing here drew on peripheral blood mononuclear cells (PBMCs), taken at new diagnosis, from a patient treated with antithyroid drugs. The sequence was collected from a young woman with Graves disease. DNA for the CDR3: TGTGCCAGCAGCCCAACCCCCCACATCCAAAGCTCCTACAATGAGCAGTTCTTC. This gives the protein CASSPTPHIQSSYNEQFF.